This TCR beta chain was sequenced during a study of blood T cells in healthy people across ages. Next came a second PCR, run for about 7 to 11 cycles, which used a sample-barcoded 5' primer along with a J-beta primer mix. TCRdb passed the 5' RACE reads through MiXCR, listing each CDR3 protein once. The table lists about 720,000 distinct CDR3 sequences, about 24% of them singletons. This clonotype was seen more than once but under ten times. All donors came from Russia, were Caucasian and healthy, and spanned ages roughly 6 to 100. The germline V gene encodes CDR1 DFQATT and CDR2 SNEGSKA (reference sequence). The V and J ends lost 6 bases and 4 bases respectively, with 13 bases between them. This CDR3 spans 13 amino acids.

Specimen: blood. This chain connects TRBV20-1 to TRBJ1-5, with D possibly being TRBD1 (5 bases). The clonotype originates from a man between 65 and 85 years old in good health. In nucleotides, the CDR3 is TGCAGTGCACATGCCGGGGGGAATCAGCCCCAGCATTTT. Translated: CSAHAGGNQPQHF.